The T cell receptor (beta chain) under discussion was sequenced for a study of T cell responses to AZD1222 COVID-19 vaccine. At the level of the study: Second-dose timings of about 4 or about 12 weeks were pooled.

Here immunoSEQ multiplex PCR was the method, and the copy in TCRdb shows in-frame clones only, minus some. In the table there are about 100,000 clones, nearly 95% of which are singletons. Germline V gene sequence: CDR1 SEHNR, CDR2 FQNEAQ (reference sequence). V lost 7 bases and J lost 0, with 11 bases in between. CDR3 size: 14 residues. Points from the study as a whole: Donors were largely white British and mainly female; clonal diversity was possibly underestimated.

Of note for this clone: Its target is not known.

The rearrangement uses TRBV7-9 and TRBJ2-3; D gene ambiguous. Sequenced here: peripheral blood, sampled on day 0 of AZD1222 vaccination. The TCR comes from an adult in good health. Written as DNA, the CDR3 is TGTGCCAGCAACTTTGGCGGTAGCACAGATACGCAGTATTTT. Its protein product is CASNFGGSTDTQYF. Complete variable domain (other parts from reference TRBV7-9 and TRBJ2-3): DTGVSQNPRHKITKRGQNVTFRCDPISEHNRLYWYRQTLGQGPEFLTYFQNEAQLEKSRLLSDRFSAERPKGSFSTLEIQRTEQGDSAMYLCASNFGGSTDTQYFGPGTRLTVL.